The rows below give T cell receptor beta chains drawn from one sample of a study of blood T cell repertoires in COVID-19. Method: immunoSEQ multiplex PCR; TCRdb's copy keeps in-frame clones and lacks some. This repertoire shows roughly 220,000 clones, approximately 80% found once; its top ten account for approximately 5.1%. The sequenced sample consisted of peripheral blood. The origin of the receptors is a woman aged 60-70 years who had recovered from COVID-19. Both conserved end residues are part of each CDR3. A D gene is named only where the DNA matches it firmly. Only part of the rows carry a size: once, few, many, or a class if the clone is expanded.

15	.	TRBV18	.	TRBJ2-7	CASSPIATGEGEQYF	TGTGCCAGCTCTCCTATAGCGACAGGGGAGGGGGAGCAGTACTTC
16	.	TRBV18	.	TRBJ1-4	CASSATGLATNEKLFF	TGTGCCAGCTCAGCCACAGGGCTAGCAACTAATGAAAAACTGTTTTTT
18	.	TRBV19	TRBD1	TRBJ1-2	CASSKPLFGQGASYGYTF	TGTGCCAGTAGTAAACCCCTTTTTGGACAGGGGGCATCCTATGGCTACACCTTC
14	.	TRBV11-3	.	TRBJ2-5	CASSSRPTGETQYF	TGTGCCAGCAGCTCACGACCGACCGGGGAGACCCAGTACTTC
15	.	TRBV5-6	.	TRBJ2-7	CASSLAPGSEGEQYF	TGTGCCAGCAGCTTGGCCCCCGGGTCAGAGGGAGAGCAGTACTTC
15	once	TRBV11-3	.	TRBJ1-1	CASSLAGWAGTEAFF	TGTGCCAGCAGCTTAGCGGGATGGGCTGGCACTGAAGCTTTCTTT
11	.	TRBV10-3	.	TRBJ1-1	CATRGPTEAFF	TGTGCCACCAGGGGCCCCACTGAAGCTTTCTTT
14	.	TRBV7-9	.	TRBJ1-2	CASSPPGTTFGYTF	TGTGCCAGCAGCCCCCCCGGGACAACGTTTGGCTACACCTTC
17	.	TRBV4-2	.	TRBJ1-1	CASSQVGLPRENTEAFF	TGTGCCAGCAGCCAAGTAGGCCTTCCGAGGGAGAACACTGAAGCTTTCTTT
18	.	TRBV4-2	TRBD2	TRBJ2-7	CASSQAPLFSGDHYEQYF	TGTGCCAGCAGCCAAGCCCCGCTCTTTAGCGGGGACCACTACGAGCAGTACTTC
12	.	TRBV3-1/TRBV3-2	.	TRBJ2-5	CASSQNWETQYF	TGTGCCAGCAGCCAAAACTGGGAGACCCAGTACTTC
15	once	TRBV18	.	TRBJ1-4	CASSPDRRANEKLFF	TGTGCCAGCTCACCAGACAGGAGAGCTAATGAAAAACTGTTTTTT
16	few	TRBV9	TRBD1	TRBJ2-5	CASSVGDRGPQETQYF	TGTGCCAGCAGCGTAGGGGACAGGGGACCCCAAGAGACCCAGTACTTC
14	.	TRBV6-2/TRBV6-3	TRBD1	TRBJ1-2	CASSYDRGDYGYTF	TGTGCCAGCAGTTATGACAGGGGTGACTATGGCTACACCTTC
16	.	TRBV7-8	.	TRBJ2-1	CASSFTLSGSYNEQFF	TGTGCCAGCAGCTTTACGCTCTCGGGGTCCTACAATGAGCAGTTCTTC
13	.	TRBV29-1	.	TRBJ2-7	CSAGGSDSYEQYF	TGCAGCGCTGGGGGGTCGGACTCCTACGAGCAGTACTTC
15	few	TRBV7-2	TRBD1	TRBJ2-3	CASSFATGAADTQYF	TGTGCCAGCAGCTTCGCGACAGGGGCCGCGGATACGCAGTATTTT
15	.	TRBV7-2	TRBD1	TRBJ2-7	CASSLVATGSDRQYF	TGTGCCAGCAGCTTAGTCGCGACAGGGTCGGATAGGCAGTACTTC
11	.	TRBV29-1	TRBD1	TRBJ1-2	CSAQGAKGYTF	TGCAGCGCACAGGGGGCTAAGGGCTACACCTTC
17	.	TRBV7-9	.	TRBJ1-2	CASSLEVGPGYINGYTF	TGTGCCAGCAGCTTAGAAGTTGGCCCAGGGTATATTAATGGCTACACCTTC
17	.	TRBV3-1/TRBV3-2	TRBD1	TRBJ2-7	CASSQGYLGQGRGEQYF	TGTGCCAGCAGCCAAGGTTATCTGGGACAGGGAAGGGGCGAGCAGTACTTC
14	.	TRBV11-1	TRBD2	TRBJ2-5	CATTRRGAQETQYF	TGTGCCACCACTCGGCGGGGGGCCCAAGAGACCCAGTACTTC
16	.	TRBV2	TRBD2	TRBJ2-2	CASRGRGLAGTGELFF	TGTGCCAGCAGGGGTCGGGGACTAGCAGGTACCGGGGAGCTGTTTTTT
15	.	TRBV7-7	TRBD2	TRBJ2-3	CASSRIAGGRDTQYF	TGTGCTAGCAGCAGAATAGCGGGGGGGCGAGATACGCAGTATTTT
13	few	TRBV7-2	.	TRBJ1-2	CASSQGQTYGYTF	TGTGCCAGCAGCCAGGGGCAGACTTATGGCTACACCTTC
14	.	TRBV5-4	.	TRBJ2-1	CASTPGVGRMGQFF	TGTGCCAGCACCCCGGGGGTAGGCCGCATGGGGCAGTTCTTC
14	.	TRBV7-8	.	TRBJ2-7	CASSRPVPGDEQYF	TGTGCCAGCAGCCGGCCGGTACCGGGGGACGAGCAGTACTTC
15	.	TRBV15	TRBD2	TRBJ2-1	CATSGGLAVYNEQFF	TGTGCCACCAGCGGAGGACTAGCGGTATACAATGAGCAGTTCTTC
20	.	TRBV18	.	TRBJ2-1	CASSPVLGRTRGVSYNEQFF	TGTGCCAGCTCACCAGTGCTGGGGCGGACGCGCGGGGTCTCCTACAATGAGCAGTTCTTC
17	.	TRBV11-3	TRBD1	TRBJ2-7	CASSLGDSGQGFYEQYF	TGTGCCAGCAGCTTAGGGGACTCAGGACAGGGATTCTACGAGCAGTACTTC
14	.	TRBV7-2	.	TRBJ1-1	CASSFQGGNTEAFF	TGTGCCAGCAGCTTTCAGGGTGGGAACACTGAAGCTTTCTTT
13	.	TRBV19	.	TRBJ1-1	CASSLTGNTEAFF	TGTGCCAGTAGCCTGACAGGGAACACTGAAGCTTTCTTT
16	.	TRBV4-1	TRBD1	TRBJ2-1	CASSQVTGTGVNEQFF	TGCGCCAGCAGCCAAGTGACCGGGACAGGGGTCAATGAGCAGTTCTTC
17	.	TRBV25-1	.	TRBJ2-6	CASSRKVPVPGANVLTF	TGTGCCAGCAGCAGGAAGGTCCCCGTCCCTGGGGCCAACGTCCTGACTTTC
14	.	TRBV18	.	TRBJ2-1	CASSSAGSYNEQFF	TGTGCCAGCTCATCCGCGGGGTCCTACAATGAGCAGTTCTTC
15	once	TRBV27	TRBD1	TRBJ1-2	CASSSAGQGFYGYTF	TGTGCCAGCAGTTCAGCTGGACAGGGCTTCTATGGCTACACCTTC
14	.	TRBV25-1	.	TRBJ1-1	CASSEASAGTEAFF	TGTGCCAGCAGTGAGGCATCGGCGGGGACTGAAGCTTTCTTT
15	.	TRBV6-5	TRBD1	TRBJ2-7	CASSYDRGFSYEQYF	TGTGCCAGCAGTTATGACAGGGGCTTCTCCTACGAGCAGTACTTC
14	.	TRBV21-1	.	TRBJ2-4	CASSAPNREDIQYF	TGTGCCAGCAGCGCGCCGAACCGAGAAGACATTCAGTACTTC
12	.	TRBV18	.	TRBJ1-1	CASSAGNTEAFF	TGTGCCAGCTCCGCCGGGAACACTGAAGCTTTCTTT
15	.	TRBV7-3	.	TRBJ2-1	CASSLTGGTYNEQFF	TGTGCCAGCAGCTTAACGGGGGGAACCTACAATGAGCAGTTCTTC
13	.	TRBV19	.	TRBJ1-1	CASSVRQNTEAFF	TGTGCCAGTAGTGTACGACAGAACACTGAAGCTTTCTTT
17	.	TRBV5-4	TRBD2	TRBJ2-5	CASSSLGLAGPRETQYF	TGTGCCAGCAGCTCTCTGGGACTAGCGGGGCCCCGAGAGACCCAGTACTTC
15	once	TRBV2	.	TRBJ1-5	CASRAGTYSNQPQHF	TGTGCCAGCAGGGCAGGGACTTATAGCAATCAGCCCCAGCATTTT
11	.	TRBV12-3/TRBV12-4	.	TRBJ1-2	CASSSGYGYTF	TGTGCCAGCAGTTCAGGGTATGGCTACACCTTC
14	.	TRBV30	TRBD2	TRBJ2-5	CAWRPGGPRETQYF	TGTGCCTGGAGACCGGGGGGGCCGCGGGAGACCCAGTACTTC
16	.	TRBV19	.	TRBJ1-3	CASSTTGGSSGNTIYF	TGTGCCAGTAGTACAACCGGGGGGTCAAGCGGAAACACCATATATTTT
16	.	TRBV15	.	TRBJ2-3	CATSREGAGTVDTQYF	TGTGCCACCAGCAGAGAGGGTGCGGGGACGGTAGATACGCAGTATTTT
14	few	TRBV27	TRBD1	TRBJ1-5	CASSRQGANQPQHF	TGTGCCAGCAGCCGACAGGGGGCCAATCAGCCCCAGCATTTT
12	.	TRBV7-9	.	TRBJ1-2	CASNPRDYGYTF	TGTGCCAGCAACCCGAGGGACTATGGCTACACCTTC
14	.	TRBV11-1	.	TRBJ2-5	CASSLGAHRETQYF	TGTGCCAGCAGCTTAGGCGCCCATCGGGAGACCCAGTACTTC
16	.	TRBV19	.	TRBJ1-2	CASSIVGETVTYGYTF	TGTGCCAGTAGTATAGTCGGAGAGACAGTCACCTATGGCTACACCTTC
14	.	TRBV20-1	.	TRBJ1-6	CSASPDMVSSPLHF	TGCAGTGCTAGTCCGGACATGGTGTCTTCACCCCTCCACTTT
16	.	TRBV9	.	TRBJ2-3	CASSRQTGLNTDTQYF	TGTGCCAGCAGCAGACAAACGGGACTCAACACAGATACGCAGTATTTT
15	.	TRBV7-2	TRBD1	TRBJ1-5	CASSSDGQGRQPQHF	TGTGCCAGCAGCTCGGATGGACAGGGCAGGCAGCCCCAGCATTTT
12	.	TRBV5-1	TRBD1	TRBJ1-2	CASSMDRLFYTF	TGCGCCAGCTCCATGGACAGGCTTTTCTACACCTTC
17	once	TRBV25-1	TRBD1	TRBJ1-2	CASSRPGQGALTYGYTF	TGTGCCAGCAGTCGGCCAGGACAGGGGGCTTTAACATATGGCTACACCTTC